This note documents a single TCR beta chain sequence. CDR3 length equals 13 residues. V was clipped by 1 base and J by 11 bases; unmatched bases: 6. In germline, CDR1 is MNHEY, CDR2 SVGAGI. The source of the sample is a study of blood T cell repertoires in COVID-19. In the authors' workflow: By means of reference gene primer amplification, nucleated cell counts were estimated. Assay: immunoSEQ multiplex PCR; the TCRdb copy retains only in-frame clones and omits some. From that table come the V and J calls and clone size; the DNA was used to work out D and trimming. Among around 250,000 clones, more than 70% were seen once, and the ten largest hold about 9%.

This clonotype was sampled from a man in his forties with active or convalescent COVID-19. Input material: peripheral blood. J is TRBJ1-2 and V is TRBV6-5, with TRBD1 matching over 8 bases. The CDR3 region has the DNA TGTGCCAGCAGTTACTTGGACAGGGTTATTTACACCTTC. Translating gives CASSYLDRVIYTF.